Sequencing of this T cell receptor beta chain was carried out in a study of blood T cell repertoires in COVID-19. For the study at large: T cells, B-cell-depleted T cells, or PBMCs provided the cDNA or gDNA that served as material.

Original analysis: Quantification of nucleated cells was approximated via reference gene primer amplification. Sequenced by immunoSEQ multiplex PCR; TCRdb stores in-frame clones only, minus some. V, J and clone size were drawn from that table, and D and trimming were deduced from the DNA. The data contain about 220,000 clones, about 78% of them singletons. V trimming: 4 bases; J trimming: 0 bases; junction bases outside the gene matches: 3. CDR1 is SNHLY and CDR2 is FYNNEI in the germline V gene. The CDR3 spans 16 residues. This chain connects TRBV2 to TRBJ1-4; 9 bases align to TRBD1. Sequencing was performed on peripheral blood. The sequence derives from a woman in her 70s with acute or convalescent COVID-19. The CDR3 nucleotides read TGTGCCAGCAGTGGGGGACAGGGCTCAACTAATGAAAAACTGTTTTTT. This codes for CASSGGQGSTNEKLFF.